These 17 T cell receptor beta chains were all obtained from the same sample, sequenced in a study of cytomegalovirus exposure and HLA in healthy donors. 60 Vbeta and 13 Jbeta primers were used in PCR. The method was immunoSEQ multiplex PCR; TCRdb's version includes in-frame clones alone and lacks a portion of them. The sample lists approximately 150,000 clones, roughly 70% occurring once. Sequenced sample: PBMCs. These receptors were collected from a woman between 35 and 50 years old in good health and CMV-seronegative.

This clone was seen at least ten times. The V gene is TRBV6-1, the J gene TRBJ1-2; TRBD1 might be the D (6 bases). Germline CDR1 and CDR2: MNHNS and SASEGT. This CDR3 region has 12 residues. V was shortened by 8 bases and J by 8 bases, with 15 bases between the two germline ends. This CDR3 is CASGGAGPGYTF. The CDR3 DNA reads TGTGCCAGCGGGGGGGCAGGGCCCGGCTACACCTTC.

Only one count was recorded for this clone. This sequence joins TRBV19 and TRBJ1-6; 7 positions match TRBD1. After removal of 3 bases from V and 4 bases from J, the junction contained 3 bases not matched to a gene. This CDR3 has 15 amino acids. The germline V gene has CDR1 LNHDA and CDR2 SQIVND (reference sequence). The CDR3 spells CASSMYRGYNSPLHF. The CDR3 DNA reads TGTGCCAGTAGTATGTACAGGGGTTATAATTCACCCCTCCACTTT. Full variable domain (remainder filled in from reference TRBV19 and TRBJ1-6): DGGITQSPKYLFRKEGQNVTLSCEQNLNHDAMYWYRQDPGQGLRLIYYSQIVNDFQKGDIAEGYSVSREKKESFPLTVTSAQKNPTAFYLCASSMYRGYNSPLHFGNGTRLTVT.

The chain combines TRBV11-2 with TRBJ1-3; D not certain. CDR1 is SGHAT, CDR2 FQNNGV, per germline. Trimming shortened V by 5 bases and J by 3 bases, and 17 bases separated the two germline ends. This CDR3 comprises 16 residues. The CDR3 here is CASSRSEVGRGNTIYF. Written as DNA, the CDR3 is TGTGCCAGCAGCCGTAGCGAAGTTGGGCGTGGAAACACCATATATTTT.

The chain employs TRBV10-1 and TRBJ2-7; TRBD2 might be the D (5 bases). Trimming pared 3 bases from V and 6 bases from J, leaving 21 bases between. This CDR3 has 16 residues. Germline V gives CDR1 WNHNN, CDR2 SYGVQD (reference sequence). The CDR3, as DNA: TGCGCCAGCAGTGAACTAGGGAAGACCTCCAAGAGCGAGCAGTACTTC. This codes for CASSELGKTSKSEQYF.

This chain joins TRBV19 and TRBJ2-7; 7 bases match TRBD2. The junction had 6 bases not matched to a gene; V was cut back by 5 bases and J by 2 bases. The CDR3 sequence is 14 residues long. The V gene's germline CDR1 is LNHDA and CDR2 SQIVND (reference sequence). DNA for the CDR3: TGTGCCAGTAGTTCTACAGGACTAGCCTACGAGCAGTACTTC. This encodes CASSSTGLAYEQYF.

The count of this clone is one. The genes are TRBV2 and TRBJ2-2; maybe TRBD1 (6 bases). The V gene lost 0 bases and the J gene lost 4 bases, with 9 bases spanning the gap. CDR3 length equals 15 residues. Germline CDR1 SNHLY, CDR2 FYNNEI. The CDR3 is CASSEAQQGTGELFF. As DNA, the CDR3 is TGTGCCAGCAGTGAAGCGCAACAGGGCACCGGGGAGCTGTTTTTT.

This clone occurred a few times. V gene TRBV2 combines with J gene TRBJ2-2; 12 bases match TRBD2. CDR1 and CDR2 from the germline V gene are SNHLY and FYNNEI. With 5 bases clipped from V and 5 bases from J, the junction kept 6 bases outside the gene matches. The CDR3 is 16 amino acids. This CDR3 is CASSPSGGAGTGELFF. The CDR3 nucleotides are TGTGCCAGCAGTCCTAGCGGGGGGGCCGGGACCGGGGAGCTGTTTTTT.

The chain uses TRBV27 and TRBJ2-3; 9 nucleotides align to TRBD2. The germline V gene encodes CDR1 MNHEY and CDR2 SMNVEV (reference sequence). The CDR3 is 18 amino acids. Trimming took 5 bases from V and 5 from J; bases not matched to a gene: 17. CDR3 bases: TGTGCCAGCAGTCCCTCAGCGTCAGCGGGGGGCTGGGGAGATACGCAGTATTTT. It encodes CASSPSASAGGWGDTQYF.

The chain links TRBV19 to TRBJ1-2, with 7 bases matching TRBD1. With 3 bases clipped from V and 4 bases from J, the junction kept 5 bases outside the gene matches. The CDR3 totals 14 residues. Germline lookup yields CDR1 LNHDA and CDR2 SQIVND (reference sequence). CDR3 sequence reads: CASSIETGAYGYTF. The CDR3 DNA is TGTGCCAGTAGTATCGAAACAGGGGCCTATGGCTACACCTTC. The entire variable domain, with the rest obtained from reference TRBV19 and TRBJ1-2, is as follows: DGGITQSPKYLFRKEGQNVTLSCEQNLNHDAMYWYRQDPGQGLRLIYYSQIVNDFQKGDIAEGYSVSREKKESFPLTVTSAQKNPTAFYLCASSIETGAYGYTFGSGTRLTVV.

There are a few counts of this clone. The chain's CDR3 is CASSESQATGELFF. The DNA of the CDR3 is TGTGCCAGCAGTGAAAGTCAAGCAACCGGGGAGCTGTTTTTT. The V call is TRBV6-4, the J call TRBJ2-2; no firm D call. This CDR3 has 14 amino acids. The V gene's germline CDR1 is MRHNA and CDR2 SNTAGT. V was clipped by 3 bases and J by 5 bases, with 10 bases between them.

This rearrangement joins TRBV7-7 to TRBJ2-2; D is perhaps TRBD1 (5 bases). Germline V lookup: CDR1 SSHAT, CDR2 FNYEAQ (reference sequence). Trimming stripped 5 bases from V and 5 bases from J, with 12 bases between. The CDR3 contains 14 residues. CDR3 residues: CASSPDHRTGELFF. The CDR3 coding sequence is TGTGCCAGCAGCCCAGATCACAGGACCGGGGAGCTGTTTTTT.

This clone has just one count. V is TRBV5-1 and J is TRBJ2-7, with TRBD1 identical over 7 bases. Germline CDR1 is SGHRS and CDR2 is YFSETQ. V gave up 3 bases and J gave up 1 base; unmatched junction bases: 4. The CDR3 length is 14 residues. As DNA, the CDR3 is TGCGCCAGCAGCTGGCAGGGGGAGTCCTACGAGCAGTACTTC. Translated: CASSWQGESYEQYF.

At least ten counts were recorded for this clone. This chain connects TRBV6-1 to TRBJ2-7, with TRBD1 as a possible D gene (5 bases). CDR1 and CDR2 (germline): MNHNS, SASEGT. Trimming removed 8 bases at V and 2 bases at J, with 10 bases between. The CDR3 loop spans 12 amino acids. The CDR3 DNA reads as TGTGCCAGCCATACAGGTCCCTACGAGCAGTACTTC. It codes for CASHTGPYEQYF.

The V call is TRBV27, the J call TRBJ1-6; D is undetermined. Germline V gene lookup returns CDR1 MNHEY and CDR2 SMNVEV (reference sequence). V lost 2 bases to trimming and J lost 11 bases, with 7 bases between them. CDR3 size: 12 residues. CDR3 residues: CASSLAGTPLHF. The CDR3 DNA sequence: TGTGCCAGCAGTTTAGCGGGAACACCCCTCCACTTT.

This clone was counted once. This sequence joins TRBV16 and TRBJ1-1, with 8 bases fitting TRBD1. V lost 6 bases to trimming and J lost 7 bases; unmatched junction nucleotides: 10. The CDR3 consists of 14 residues. From germline, CDR1 is KGHSY and CDR2 FQNENV. CDR3 amino acids: CASSPRGQANEAFF. CDR3 coding DNA: TGTGCCAGCAGTCCTCGGGGACAGGCAAATGAAGCTTTCTTT.

This chain connects TRBV5-1 to TRBJ2-2; 7 bases match TRBD2. Germline V gene lookup returns CDR1 SGHRS and CDR2 YFSETQ. Trimming took 5 bases from V and 1 from J; bases not matched to a gene: 5. The CDR3 has 15 amino acids. CDR3 residues: CASSRLAQNTGELFF. CDR3 sequence (DNA): TGCGCCAGCAGTCGACTAGCCCAGAACACCGGGGAGCTGTTTTTT.

The chain carries TRBV13 and TRBJ2-7; D gene unclear. The CDR3 is 15 residues long. The V end was cut by 2 bases, the J end by 0 bases, with 11 bases between. Germline values: CDR1 PRHDT, CDR2 FYEKMQ (reference sequence). The chain's CDR3 is CASSLSEISSYEQYF. CDR3 bases: TGTGCCAGCAGCTTATCTGAAATTAGCTCCTACGAGCAGTACTTC.